The 22 T cell receptor beta chains below were found in one sample sequenced in a study of blood T cell repertoires in COVID-19. Profiling relied on immunoSEQ multiplex PCR, and the TCRdb table lists in-frame clones only, not all of them. The sample consists of 150,000 to 200,000 clones, approximately 88% of them appearing once. Source material: peripheral blood. These receptors all come from a woman aged 50 to 60 with acute or convalescent COVID-19.

This sequence joins TRBV6-5 and TRBJ2-7, with TRBD2 matching 9 bases. The CDR3 is made up of 15 amino acids. Germline trimming cut 7 bases from V and 0 bases from J; bases unmatched to any gene: 7. Germline-derived CDR1 and CDR2 are MNHEY and SVGAGI. As DNA, the CDR3 is TGTGCCAGCACCCCTGGCGGGAGGGCCTCCTACGAGCAGTACTTC. Protein: CASTPGGRASYEQYF.

The V and J genes are TRBV11-3 and TRBJ1-1, with a possible D match to TRBD1 (5 bases). Germline V lookup: CDR1 SGHNT, CDR2 YENEEA. V lost 5 bases to trimming and J lost 1 base, with 17 bases between them. CDR3 length: 16 amino acids. This CDR3 reads CASSPVGGSGNTEAFF. In DNA, the CDR3 is TGTGCCAGCAGCCCGGTCGGGGGAAGCGGGAACACTGAAGCTTTCTTT.

The V and J genes are TRBV20-1 and TRBJ1-4; D unclear. V was pared by 4 bases and J by 4 bases, with 4 bases between. The CDR3 is 11 amino acids. The germline gives CDR1 DFQATT, CDR2 SNEGSKA (reference sequence). The CDR3 reads CSATSNEKLFF. In DNA, the CDR3 is TGCAGTGCTACTAGTAATGAAAAACTGTTTTTT.

The J gene is TRBJ1-2, the V gene TRBV4-2; weak D call: TRBD1 (5 bases). The CDR3 is made up of 14 amino acids. V gave up 1 base and J gave up 8 bases, with 14 bases separating them. Germline CDR1 reads LGHNA; CDR2 reads YNFKEQ. The CDR3 here is CASSQGEGGTGYTF. The DNA for the CDR3 is TGTGCCAGCAGCCAAGGGGAGGGAGGGACCGGCTACACCTTC.

This chain links TRBV7-2 with TRBJ1-3; D is possibly TRBD1 (5 bases). CDR3 length equals 16 residues. CDR1 and CDR2 (germline): SGHTA, FQGNSA. The germline V and J ends were trimmed by 3 bases and 0 bases, with 12 bases remaining between them. The CDR3 bases are TGTGCCAGCAGCTTGAGGGGCGGGATCTCTGGAAACACCATATATTTT. Its protein product is CASSLRGGISGNTIYF.

In the case of this clone: The conserved phenylalanine or tryptophan normally closing the CDR3 is absent here, so this likely arose from a read error. No DNA is shown, since the ends of the CDR3 on it are uncertain; the CDR3 is the one TCRdb lists. The genes are TRBV6-1 and TRBJ2-7; the table gives TRBD1 as D, unverified against the DNA. Germline V gives CDR1 MNHNS, CDR2 SASEGT. The CDR3 extends over 13 residues, inclusive of both ends. The CDR3 reads CASSETTPGHLHL.

The rearrangement uses TRBV5-6 and TRBJ1-2; 8 bases fit TRBD1. The CDR3 is made up of 13 amino acids. V dropped 2 bases and J dropped 6; count of bases not matched to a gene: 3. Germline assignment: CDR1 SGHDT and CDR2 YYEEEE. The CDR3 here is CASSFPQGDGYTF. The CDR3 DNA is TGTGCCAGCAGCTTTCCACAGGGGGATGGCTACACCTTC.

Here the CDR3 DNA reads TGTGCCAGCAGCCCCCGGACAGGATCTAACTATGGCTACACCTTC. The encoded protein is CASSPRTGSNYGYTF. This chain links TRBV11-3 with TRBJ1-2; TRBD1 agrees at 7 bases. The CDR3 runs 15 residues. V was pared by 5 bases and J by 0 bases, with 6 bases of the junction left unmatched. Germline V gene data show CDR1 as SGHNT and CDR2 as YENEEA.

This chain connects TRBV3-1 (or the pseudogene TRBV3-2) to TRBJ2-3; 7 bases are a match to TRBD2. The germline CDR1 and CDR2 sequences are LGHDT and YNNKEL (reference sequence). Trimming removed 2 bases from V and 1 base from J; junction bases left unmatched: 3. There are 15 residues in the CDR3. Here the CDR3 DNA reads TGTGCCAGCAGCCAACTAAGCGGGGGCACAGATACGCAGTATTTT. It is translated as CASSQLSGGTDTQYF.

This clone was detected only a few times. The chain combines TRBV18 with TRBJ2-7; 8 nucleotides match TRBD1. The germline CDR1 and CDR2 sequences are KGHSH and LQKENI. The junction had 3 bases not matched to a gene; V was cut back by 1 base and J by 1 base. This CDR3 spans 15 amino acids. The CDR3 is CASSPQGTGSYEQYF. The CDR3 nucleotides read TGTGCCAGCTCACCACAGGGGACAGGATCCTACGAGCAGTACTTC.

This clone was observed a handful of times. This sequence joins TRBV10-1 and TRBJ2-1; TRBD1 is a possible D gene (5 bases). This CDR3 spans 11 amino acids. The ends were cut back, 6 bases at V and 7 bases at J, with 7 bases in the middle. CDR1 is WNHNN and CDR2 is SYGVQD in the germline V gene (reference sequence). The CDR3 sequence: CASRQGNEQFF. The CDR3 DNA reads as TGCGCCAGCAGGCAGGGTAATGAGCAGTTCTTC.

This chain joins TRBV7-2 and TRBJ2-6; 10 nucleotides match TRBD1. Germline V gene lookup returns CDR1 SGHTA and CDR2 FQGNSA. This CDR3 has 19 residues. J lost 1 base, V lost 4 bases, and 10 bases had no gene match. CDR3 residues: CASSSREGQGWSGANVLTF. The DNA of the CDR3 is TGTGCCAGCAGCTCCAGGGAGGGACAGGGGTGGTCTGGGGCCAACGTCCTGACTTTC.

V and J are TRBV11-3 and TRBJ2-5, with a tentative D call TRBD2 (6 bases). The ends were cut back, 5 bases at V and 5 bases at J, with 12 bases in the middle. Germline V gene sequence: CDR1 SGHNT, CDR2 YENEEA. This CDR3 comprises 13 residues. In DNA, the CDR3 is TGTGCCAGCAGCCGGACTCGGGGGGAGACCCAGTACTTC. Its protein is CASSRTRGETQYF.

Ten or more counts support this clone. This chain uses TRBV3-1 (or the pseudogene TRBV3-2) with TRBJ1-5, with D possibly matching TRBD1 (5 bases). V lost 0 bases to trimming and J lost 9 bases, with 12 bases between them. CDR3 size: 14 residues. Germline assignment: CDR1 LGHDT and CDR2 YNNKEL (reference sequence). The CDR3 region has the DNA TGTGCCAGCAGCCAAGATTTGCAGGGATGGCCCCAGCATTTT. Translating gives CASSQDLQGWPQHF.

In this sample, this clone turned up once. The chain carries TRBV13 and TRBJ2-2; 7 nucleotides line up with TRBD2. Trimming removed 6 bases from V and 4 bases from J; junction bases left unmatched: 2. Germline CDR1 reads PRHDT; CDR2 reads FYEKMQ (reference sequence). The CDR3 is made up of 13 amino acids. The CDR3 nucleotides are TGTGCCAGCAGACTAGCGCTCACCGGGGAGCTGTTTTTT. Amino acids: CASRLALTGELFF. The full variable domain, rest sourced from reference TRBV13 and TRBJ2-2, is AAGVIQSPRHLIKEKRETATLKCYPIPRHDTVYWYQQGPGQDPQFLISFYEKMQSDKGSIPDRFSAQQFSDYHSELNMSSLELGDSALYFCASRLALTGELFFGEGSRLTVL.

This chain connects TRBV7-3 to TRBJ1-2; D is possibly TRBD1 (6 bases). The CDR3 is made up of 16 amino acids. Germline CDR1 is SGHTA and CDR2 is FQGTGA. V was clipped by 4 bases and J by 4 bases, with 19 bases between them. CDR3 nucleotide sequence: TGTGCCAGCAGCTCCCAAGGCGGACAGAACGGCTATGGCTACACCTTC. It specifies CASSSQGGQNGYGYTF.

This clone was seen a single time. The V gene is TRBV19, the J gene TRBJ2-1; 7 nucleotides align to TRBD1. The CDR3 loop spans 14 amino acids. Trimming removed 7 bases from V and 4 bases from J; junction bases left unmatched: 7. CDR1 is LNHDA and CDR2 is SQIVND in the germline V gene (reference sequence). The CDR3, as DNA: TGTGCCAGTACCGAATCGGGACAGTACAATGAGCAGTTCTTC. Protein: CASTESGQYNEQFF.

The J gene is TRBJ2-2, the V gene TRBV11-2, with TRBD2 as a possible D gene (6 bases). The CDR3 sequence is 14 residues long. V gave up 5 bases and J gave up 1 base, with 8 bases separating them. Germline CDR1 SGHAT, CDR2 FQNNGV. The CDR3 DNA follows: TGTGCCAGCAGCCAGGGACTGAACACCGGGGAGCTGTTTTTT. Translating it yields CASSQGLNTGELFF.

This chain uses TRBV20-1 with TRBJ2-5, with D possibly matching TRBD2 (7 bases). There are 13 residues in the CDR3. The germline V gene has CDR1 DFQATT and CDR2 SNEGSKA (reference sequence). The V gene lost 3 bases and the J gene lost 5 bases, with 13 bases spanning the gap. The CDR3 DNA is TGCAGTGCTAGTCGCGGGGGCAGGGAGACCCAGTACTTC. Its protein product is CSASRGGRETQYF.

This rearrangement joins TRBV19 to TRBJ1-2; 9 bases agree with TRBD1. The CDR3 contains 15 residues. Germline V gene lookup returns CDR1 LNHDA and CDR2 SQIVND (reference sequence). V shed 5 bases, J shed 5 bases, and the junction held 9 bases outside the gene matches. The CDR3 region is CASSPWETGGYGYTF. The CDR3 DNA reads as TGTGCCAGTAGTCCATGGGAGACAGGGGGATATGGCTACACCTTC.

J is TRBJ2-5 and V is TRBV5-6, with a weak D call TRBD1 (5 bases). V lost 2 bases to trimming and J lost 5 bases, with 13 bases between them. Germline V gene sequence: CDR1 SGHDT, CDR2 YYEEEE. This CDR3 has 14 amino acids. CDR3 sequence reads: CASSFVETEETQYF. The CDR3 DNA is TGTGCCAGCAGCTTTGTAGAGACAGAGGAGACCCAGTACTTC.

The J gene is TRBJ2-3, the V gene TRBV11-2, with TRBD2 matching 7 bases. Germline CDR1 and CDR2: SGHAT and FQNNGV. The CDR3 has 13 amino acids. V lost 1 base and J lost 8; bases outside the gene matches: 3. The CDR3 sequence is CASSLAGRPTQYF. The CDR3 bases are TGTGCCAGCAGCTTAGCCGGGAGGCCTACGCAGTATTTT.